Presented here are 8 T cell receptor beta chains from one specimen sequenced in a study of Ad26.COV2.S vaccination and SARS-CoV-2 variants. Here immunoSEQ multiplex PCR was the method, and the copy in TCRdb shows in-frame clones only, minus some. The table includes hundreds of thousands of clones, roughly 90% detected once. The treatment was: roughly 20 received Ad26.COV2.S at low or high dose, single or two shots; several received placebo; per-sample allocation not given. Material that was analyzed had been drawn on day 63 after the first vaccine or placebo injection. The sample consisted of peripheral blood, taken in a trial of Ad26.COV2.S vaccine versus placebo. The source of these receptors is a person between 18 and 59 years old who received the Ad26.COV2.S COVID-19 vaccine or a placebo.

DNA for the CDR3: TGTGCCAGCAGCTTAGAGGGACTACCCACCTACGAGCAGTACTTC. It specifies CASSLEGLPTYEQYF. The V gene is TRBV7-2, the J gene TRBJ2-7, with 7 positions matching TRBD2. Germline assignment: CDR1 SGHTA and CDR2 FQGNSA. Unmatched junction bases numbered 5, after V lost 1 base and J lost 2 bases. The CDR3 loop spans 15 amino acids.

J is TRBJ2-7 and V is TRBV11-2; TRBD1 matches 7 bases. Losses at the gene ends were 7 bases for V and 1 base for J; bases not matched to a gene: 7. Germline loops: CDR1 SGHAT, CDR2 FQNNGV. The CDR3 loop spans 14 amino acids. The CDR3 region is CASTSGTASYEQYF. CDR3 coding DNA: TGTGCCAGCACTTCGGGGACAGCTTCCTACGAGCAGTACTTC. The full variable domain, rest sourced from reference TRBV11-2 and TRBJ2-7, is EAGVAQSPRYKIIEKRQSVAFWCNPISGHATLYWYQQILGQGPKLLIQFQNNGVVDDSQLPKDRFSAERLKGVDSTLKIQPAKLEDSAVYLCASTSGTASYEQYFGPGTRLTVT.

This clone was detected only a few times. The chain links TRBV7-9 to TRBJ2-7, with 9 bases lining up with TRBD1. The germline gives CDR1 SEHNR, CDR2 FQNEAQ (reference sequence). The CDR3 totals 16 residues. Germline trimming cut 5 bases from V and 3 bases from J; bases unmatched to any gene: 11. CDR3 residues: CASSLTPQGASYEQYF. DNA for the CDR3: TGTGCCAGCAGCCTTACACCACAGGGGGCAAGCTACGAGCAGTACTTC.

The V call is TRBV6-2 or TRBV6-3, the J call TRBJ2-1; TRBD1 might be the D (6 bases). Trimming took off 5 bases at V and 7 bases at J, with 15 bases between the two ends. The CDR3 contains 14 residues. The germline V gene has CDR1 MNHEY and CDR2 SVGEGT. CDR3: CASSNGQTANEQFF. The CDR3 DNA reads TGTGCCAGCAGTAACGGACAGACCGCTAATGAGCAGTTCTTC.

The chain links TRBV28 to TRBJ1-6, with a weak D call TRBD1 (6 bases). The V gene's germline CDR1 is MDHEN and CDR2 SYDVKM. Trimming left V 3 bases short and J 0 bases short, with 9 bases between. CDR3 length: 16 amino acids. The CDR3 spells CASSFTGSSYNSPLHF. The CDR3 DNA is TGTGCCAGCAGTTTTACAGGGAGCTCCTATAATTCACCCCTCCACTTT.

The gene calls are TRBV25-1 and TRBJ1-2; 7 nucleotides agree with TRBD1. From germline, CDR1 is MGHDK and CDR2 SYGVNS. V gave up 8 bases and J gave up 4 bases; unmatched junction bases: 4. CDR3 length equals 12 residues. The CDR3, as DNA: TGTGCCAGCGTGGGACAGCCCTATGGCTACACCTTC. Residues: CASVGQPYGYTF.

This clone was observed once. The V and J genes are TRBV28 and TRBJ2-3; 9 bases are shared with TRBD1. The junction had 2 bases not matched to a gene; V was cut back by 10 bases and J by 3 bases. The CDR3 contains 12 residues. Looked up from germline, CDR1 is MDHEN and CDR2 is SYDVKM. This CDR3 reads CAIGQGTDTQYF. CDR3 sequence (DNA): TGTGCCATTGGACAGGGGACAGATACGCAGTATTTT.

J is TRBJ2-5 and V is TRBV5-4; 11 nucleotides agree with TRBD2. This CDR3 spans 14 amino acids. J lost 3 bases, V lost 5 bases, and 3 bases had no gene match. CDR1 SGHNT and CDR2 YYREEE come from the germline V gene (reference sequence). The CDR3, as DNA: TGTGCCAGCAGTTCGGGACTAGCGGAAGAGACCCAGTACTTC. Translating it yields CASSSGLAEETQYF.